The present entry profiles one T cell receptor beta chain with its context. This sample is part of a study of blood T cell repertoires in COVID-19. Whole-study context: Whether acute or convalescent, the COVID-19 samples came from the United States, Italy and Spain. T cells, B-cell-depleted T cells, or PBMCs provided the cDNA or gDNA that served as material.

As processed by the authors: Amplification with reference gene primers provided the estimates of nucleated cell counts. The assay was immunoSEQ multiplex PCR, and TCRdb's table has in-frame clones only and misses some. V, J and clone size were drawn from that table, and D and trimming were deduced from the DNA. In the table there are 70,000 or so clones, approximately 86% of which are singletons. V lost 4 bases, J lost 8 bases, and 17 bases stayed unmatched. CDR3 size: 17 residues. CDR1 SGHRS and CDR2 YFSETQ come from the germline V gene. Sequenced sample: peripheral blood. The sequence derives from a woman aged 55-70 years with acute or convalescent COVID-19. V usage is TRBV5-1 and J usage is TRBJ1-1; 10 bases fit TRBD1. The CDR3 coding sequence is TGCGCCAGCAGCGCCGACCTGGACAGGGGGGGAAGACTCGAAGCTTTCTTT. Amino acid sequence: CASSADLDRGGRLEAFF.